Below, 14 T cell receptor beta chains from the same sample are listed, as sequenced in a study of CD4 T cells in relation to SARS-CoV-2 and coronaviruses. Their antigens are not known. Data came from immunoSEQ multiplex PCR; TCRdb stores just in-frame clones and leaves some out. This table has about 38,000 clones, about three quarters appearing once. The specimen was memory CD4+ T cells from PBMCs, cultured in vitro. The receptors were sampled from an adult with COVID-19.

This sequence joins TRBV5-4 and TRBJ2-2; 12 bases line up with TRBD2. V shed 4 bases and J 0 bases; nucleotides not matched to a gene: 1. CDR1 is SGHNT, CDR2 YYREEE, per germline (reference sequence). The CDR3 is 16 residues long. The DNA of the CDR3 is TGTGCCAGCAGCCGGACTAGCGGGACGAACACCGGGGAGCTGTTTTTT. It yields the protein CASSRTSGTNTGELFF.

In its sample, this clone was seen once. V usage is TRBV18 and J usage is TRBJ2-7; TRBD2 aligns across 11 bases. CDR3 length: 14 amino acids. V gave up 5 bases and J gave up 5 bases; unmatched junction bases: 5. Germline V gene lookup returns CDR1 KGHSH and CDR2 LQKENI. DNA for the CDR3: TGTGCCAGCTCAACTAGCGGGAGCGGCGACGAGCAGTACTTC. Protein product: CASSTSGSGDEQYF.

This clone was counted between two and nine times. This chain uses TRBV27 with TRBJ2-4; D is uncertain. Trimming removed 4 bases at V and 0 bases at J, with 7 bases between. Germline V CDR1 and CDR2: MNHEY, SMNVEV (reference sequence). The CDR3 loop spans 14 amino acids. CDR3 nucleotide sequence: TGTGCCAGCAGTTCCCGAATAGCCAAAAACATTCAGTACTTC. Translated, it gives CASSSRIAKNIQYF.

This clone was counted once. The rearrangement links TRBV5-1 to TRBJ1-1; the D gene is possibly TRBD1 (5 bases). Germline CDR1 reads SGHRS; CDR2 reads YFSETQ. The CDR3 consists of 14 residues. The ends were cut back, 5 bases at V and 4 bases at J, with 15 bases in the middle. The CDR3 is CASRPGGGGTEAFF. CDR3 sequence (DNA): TGCGCCAGCAGGCCCGGGGGTGGTGGCACTGAAGCTTTCTTT. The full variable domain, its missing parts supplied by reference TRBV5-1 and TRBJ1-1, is KAGVTQTPRYLIKTRGQQVTLSCSPISGHRSVSWYQQTPGQGLQFLFEYFSETQRNKGNFPGRFSGRQFSNSRSEMNVSTLELGDSALYLCASRPGGGGTEAFFGQGTRLTVV.

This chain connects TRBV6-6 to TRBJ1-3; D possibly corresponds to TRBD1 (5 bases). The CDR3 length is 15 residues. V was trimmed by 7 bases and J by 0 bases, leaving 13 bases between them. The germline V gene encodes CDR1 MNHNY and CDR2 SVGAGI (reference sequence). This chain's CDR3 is CASKVDSVSGNTIYF. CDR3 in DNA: TGTGCCAGCAAGGTCGACAGTGTCTCTGGAAACACCATATATTTT.

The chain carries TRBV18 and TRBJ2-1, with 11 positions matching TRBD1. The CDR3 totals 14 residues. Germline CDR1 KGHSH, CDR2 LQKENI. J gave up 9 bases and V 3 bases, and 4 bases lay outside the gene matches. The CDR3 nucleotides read TGTGCCAGCTCACCGGACAGGGGGCTTGGTGAGCAGTTCTTC. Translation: CASSPDRGLGEQFF.

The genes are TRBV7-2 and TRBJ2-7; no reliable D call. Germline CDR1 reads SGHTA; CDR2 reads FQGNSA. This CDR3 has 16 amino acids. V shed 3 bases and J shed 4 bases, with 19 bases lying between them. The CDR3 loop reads CASSLLNAGLRYEQYF. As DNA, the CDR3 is TGTGCCAGCAGCTTGCTTAACGCCGGGCTTAGATACGAGCAGTACTTC.

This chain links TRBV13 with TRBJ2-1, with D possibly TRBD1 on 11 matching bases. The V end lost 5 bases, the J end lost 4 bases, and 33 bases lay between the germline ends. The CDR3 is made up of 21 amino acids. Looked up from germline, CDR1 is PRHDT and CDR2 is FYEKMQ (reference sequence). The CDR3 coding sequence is TGTGCCAGCAGCCTCACTCCGGGACAGGGGGACCTAGCGGGAGTGTACAATGAGCAGTTCTTC. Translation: CASSLTPGQGDLAGVYNEQFF.

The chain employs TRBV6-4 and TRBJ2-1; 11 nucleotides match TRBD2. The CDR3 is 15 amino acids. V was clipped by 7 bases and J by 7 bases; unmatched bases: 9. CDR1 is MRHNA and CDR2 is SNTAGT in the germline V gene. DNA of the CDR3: TGTGCCAGCATTTTTAGGGCTAGCGGGAGGAATGAGCAGTTCTTC. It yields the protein CASIFRASGRNEQFF.

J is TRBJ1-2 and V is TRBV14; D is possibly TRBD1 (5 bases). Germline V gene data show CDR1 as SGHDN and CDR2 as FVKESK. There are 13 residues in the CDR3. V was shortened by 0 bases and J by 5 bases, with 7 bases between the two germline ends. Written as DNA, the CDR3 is TGTGCCAGCAGCCAAGAGACAGTTTATGGCTACACCTTC. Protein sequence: CASSQETVYGYTF.

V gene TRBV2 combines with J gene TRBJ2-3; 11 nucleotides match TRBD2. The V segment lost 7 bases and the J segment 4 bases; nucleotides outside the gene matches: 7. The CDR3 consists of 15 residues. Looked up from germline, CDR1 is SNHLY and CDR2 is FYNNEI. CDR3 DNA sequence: TGTGCCAGCAAGTCTACTAGCGGGAGCCCAGATACGCAGTATTTT. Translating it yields CASKSTSGSPDTQYF.

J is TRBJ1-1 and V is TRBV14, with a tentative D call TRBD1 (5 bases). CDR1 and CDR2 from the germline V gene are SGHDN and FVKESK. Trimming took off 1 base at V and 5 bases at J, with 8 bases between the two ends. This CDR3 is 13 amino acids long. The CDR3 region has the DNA TGTGCCAGCAGCCAAGCAGGGCAAACTGAAGCTTTCTTT. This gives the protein CASSQAGQTEAFF.

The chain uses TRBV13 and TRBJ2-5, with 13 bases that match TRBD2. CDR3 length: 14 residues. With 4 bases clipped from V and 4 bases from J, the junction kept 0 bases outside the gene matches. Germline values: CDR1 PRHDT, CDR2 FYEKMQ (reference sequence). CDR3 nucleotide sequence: TGTGCCAGCAGCTGGACTAGCGGGAGAGAGACCCAGTACTTC. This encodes CASSWTSGRETQYF.

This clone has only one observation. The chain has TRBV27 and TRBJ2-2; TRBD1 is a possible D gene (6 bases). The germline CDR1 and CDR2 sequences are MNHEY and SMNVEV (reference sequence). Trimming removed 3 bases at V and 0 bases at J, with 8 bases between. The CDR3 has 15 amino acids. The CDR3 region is CASSFGTTNTGELFF. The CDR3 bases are TGTGCCAGCAGTTTCGGGACAACGAACACCGGGGAGCTGTTTTTT.